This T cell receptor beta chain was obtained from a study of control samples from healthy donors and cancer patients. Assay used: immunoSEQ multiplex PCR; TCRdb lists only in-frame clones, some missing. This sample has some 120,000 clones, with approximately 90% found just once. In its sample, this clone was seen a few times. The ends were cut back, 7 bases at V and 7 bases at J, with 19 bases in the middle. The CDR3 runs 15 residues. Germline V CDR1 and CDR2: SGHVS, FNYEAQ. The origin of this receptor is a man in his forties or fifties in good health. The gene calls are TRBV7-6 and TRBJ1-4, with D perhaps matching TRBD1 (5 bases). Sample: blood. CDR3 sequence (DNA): TGTGCCAGCACTCTTACAGCCAGGGTGACTGAAAAACTGTTTTTT. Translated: CASTLTARVTEKLFF.